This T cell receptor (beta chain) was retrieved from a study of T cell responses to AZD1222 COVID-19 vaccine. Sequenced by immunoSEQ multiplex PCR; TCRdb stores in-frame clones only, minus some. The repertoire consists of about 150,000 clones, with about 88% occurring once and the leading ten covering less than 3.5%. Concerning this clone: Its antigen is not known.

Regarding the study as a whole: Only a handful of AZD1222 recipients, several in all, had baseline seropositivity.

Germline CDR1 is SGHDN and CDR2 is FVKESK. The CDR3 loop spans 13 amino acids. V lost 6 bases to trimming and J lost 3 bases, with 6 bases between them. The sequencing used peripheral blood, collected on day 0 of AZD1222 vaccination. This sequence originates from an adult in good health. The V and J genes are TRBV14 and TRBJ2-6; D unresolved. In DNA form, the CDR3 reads TGTGCCAGCAGTCTTAGTGGGGCCAACGTCCTGACTTTC. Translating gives CASSLSGANVLTF. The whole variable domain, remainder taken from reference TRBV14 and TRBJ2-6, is EAGVTQFPSHSVIEKGQTVTLRCDPISGHDNLYWYRRVMGKEIKFLLHFVKESKQDESGMPNNRFLAERTGGTYSTLKVQPAELEDSGVYFCASSLSGANVLTFGAGSRLTVL.